Described below is a single T cell receptor beta chain sequence and its context. Its antigen is unknown. It has no much larger one-base neighbor in the sample; base qualities were not kept. From the cysteine up to the phenylalanine, the CDR3 has a length of 14 residues. The retained sequence is limited to the CDR3, 42 bases, with the frame set at the first base. The germline ends are 11 bases apart after V is trimmed by 0 bases and J by 6 bases. CDR1 is given as LGHNA and CDR2 as YSLEER, both from the germline V gene. The sample originates from a study of control samples from healthy donors and cancer patients (dated by TCRdb to the early 2020s). Library generation was performed with the immunoSEQ multiplex PCR assay. TCRdb took this table from immuneACCESS and kept in-frame rearrangements with V and J called. Such tables lack part of the clones; where checked against another copy, unresolved V genes explain under half of the gap, and the rest is unexplained. A total of roughly 73,000 clones appear in this sample, 84% of them only once. The ten largest clonotypes hold roughly 28% of the sample.

This TCR derives from a man in his fifties or sixties in good health. Sequencing was performed on blood. The V gene is TRBV4-3 and the J gene is TRBJ1-2; the D gene assignment is ambiguous. The bases are TGCGCCAGCAGCCAAGACATTGGGTGGCATGGCTACACCTTC. Translation gives CASSQDIGWHGYTF.